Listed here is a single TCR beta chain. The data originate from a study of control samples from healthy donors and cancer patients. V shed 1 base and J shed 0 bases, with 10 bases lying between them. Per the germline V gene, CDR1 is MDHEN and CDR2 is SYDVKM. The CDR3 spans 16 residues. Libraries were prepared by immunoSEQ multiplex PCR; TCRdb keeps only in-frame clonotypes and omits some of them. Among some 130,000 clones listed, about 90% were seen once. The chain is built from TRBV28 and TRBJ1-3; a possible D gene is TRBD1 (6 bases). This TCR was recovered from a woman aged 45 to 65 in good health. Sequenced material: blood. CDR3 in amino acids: CASSLLQGASGNTIYF. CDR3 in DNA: TGTGCCAGCAGTTTATTACAGGGAGCCTCTGGAAACACCATATATTTT.